Listed below are T cell receptor beta chains from one sample, sequenced in a study of STAT3 mutations in large granular lymphocyte leukemia. Sequencing was performed with immunoSEQ multiplex PCR; in TCRdb, only in-frame clones are kept and a portion is missing. The sample contains about 20,000 clones, about 90% of which appear only once. Input material: peripheral blood mononuclear cells. These receptors originate from a man in his 60s with T-cell large granular lymphocyte leukemia. Some clones in this sample may be carry-over from other donors' samples. Both conserved end residues are trimmed from each CDR3. D genes are given only for firm matches. The size of a clone is reported for some rows only, either as once, few or many, or as a class for expanded clones.

v_call: TRBV19; j_call: TRBJ2-7; d_call: NA; clone_size: NA; cdr3_aa: ASSIGPAYEQY
v_call: TRBV12-5; j_call: TRBJ2-7; d_call: NA; clone_size: NA; cdr3_aa: ASGPLAYEQY
v_call: TRBV19; j_call: TRBJ2-3; d_call: NA; clone_size: NA; cdr3_aa: ASSAMTGTDTQY
v_call: TRBV10-3; j_call: TRBJ1-1; d_call: NA; clone_size: once; cdr3_aa: AISESTRRTEAF
v_call: TRBV30; j_call: TRBJ1-2; d_call: TRBD1; clone_size: NA; cdr3_aa: AWQTGILDT
v_call: TRBV6-1; j_call: TRBJ1-2; d_call: NA; clone_size: NA; cdr3_aa: ASSDTINYGYT
v_call: TRBV27; j_call: TRBJ2-5; d_call: TRBD2; clone_size: NA; cdr3_aa: ASSLENGSGETQY
v_call: TRBV5-1; j_call: TRBJ2-7; d_call: NA; clone_size: NA; cdr3_aa: ASSFDGGASSYEQY
v_call: TRBV11-3; j_call: TRBJ2-7; d_call: TRBD1; clone_size: NA; cdr3_aa: ASSLGGDRGTYEQY
v_call: TRBV19; j_call: TRBJ1-2; d_call: NA; clone_size: NA; cdr3_aa: ATRREGEFYGYT
v_call: TRBV5-1; j_call: TRBJ2-7; d_call: TRBD2; clone_size: once; cdr3_aa: ASSIGLAGLSYEQY
v_call: TRBV7-7; j_call: TRBJ2-5; d_call: TRBD1; clone_size: NA; cdr3_aa: ASSLGTGALEETQY
v_call: TRBV10-2; j_call: TRBJ1-4; d_call: NA; clone_size: NA; cdr3_aa: ASNSQNNEKLF
v_call: TRBV18; j_call: TRBJ2-2; d_call: NA; clone_size: NA; cdr3_aa: ASSPQVTGELF
v_call: TRBV27; j_call: TRBJ1-1; d_call: NA; clone_size: NA; cdr3_aa: ASSLQTFTEAF
v_call: TRBV5-1; j_call: TRBJ2-6; d_call: NA; clone_size: NA; cdr3_aa: ASDAQGGAGANVLT
v_call: TRBV7-8; j_call: TRBJ2-1; d_call: NA; clone_size: NA; cdr3_aa: ASSFAQRRGYDEQF
v_call: TRBV7-9; j_call: TRBJ2-1; d_call: NA; clone_size: NA; cdr3_aa: ASSFRRGREGSVNEQF
v_call: TRBV18; j_call: TRBJ1-3; d_call: NA; clone_size: once; cdr3_aa: ASSSNPPRSGNTIY
v_call: TRBV5-4; j_call: TRBJ2-3; d_call: NA; clone_size: NA; cdr3_aa: ATLDAGISTDTQY
v_call: TRBV25-1; j_call: TRBJ1-3; d_call: NA; clone_size: NA; cdr3_aa: ASRLGSGNTIY
v_call: TRBV7-2; j_call: TRBJ2-7; d_call: TRBD1; clone_size: NA; cdr3_aa: ASSLGQGLGAYEQY
v_call: TRBV6-5; j_call: TRBJ2-3; d_call: NA; clone_size: NA; cdr3_aa: ASRPAAASTDTQY
v_call: TRBV6-5; j_call: TRBJ1-4; d_call: NA; clone_size: NA; cdr3_aa: ASSPTQGRNEKLF